The present TCR beta chain was sequenced within a study of identical twins listed by TCRdb under 2016. The study in broad terms: The study deep-sequenced TCR alpha and beta repertoires from monozygotic twins, unrelated adults of various ages and cord blood to test whether fetal clonotypes persist. To rule out contamination, the twin experiments were replicated at different times with different library preparation protocols.

Every donor was a healthy Caucasian. The twin cohort comprised three pairs of female monozygotic twins, all aged about 18 to 30 years. The RNA used for TCR libraries was isolated from peripheral blood mononuclear cells. The full study reports these points: The excess sharing between twins in beta out-of-frame sequences was weaker because fewer shared sequences reduced the signal-to-noise ratio. Because the same donors could not be followed over many years, the conclusions relied on cross-sectional statistical analysis. Invariant T cells such as MAIT and iNKT could partly confound zero-insertion analyses, though diverse VJ usage argued against this for most clonotypes. Fewer insertions were carried by abundant cord blood beta clonotypes; a weaker similar trend was observed in young adult naive repertoires, while no such trend was observed in memory repertoires. Compared with coincidental sharing between unrelated individuals, out-of-frame TCR alpha sequences shared between twins showed an excess of sequences with low generation probability. In monozygotic twins, recombination models systematically underestimated out-of-frame TCR alpha sharing, but the models matched the sharing seen between unrelated individuals.

Libraries were constructed by 5' RACE. Data came from an Illumina HiSeq 2000. A universal primer binding site was introduced by template switching, and a unique molecular identifier was present in the final cDNA, enabling accurate counting of TCR cDNA molecules. First-strand cDNA for TCR alpha and beta chains was synthesized from specific primers in the conserved constant-segment region. To control for contamination, every cDNA library carried two barcodes: a SMART-Mk sample barcode plus Illumina barcodes. TruSeq adapter sequences, together with Illumina sample barcodes, were added in two successive PCR steps. The Illumina HiSeq platform was used with custom primers to sequence TCR alpha and beta cDNA libraries. As for how the authors treated the data: MiGEC processed the raw reads to extract unique molecular identifiers, while MiXCR was used to determine the CDR3 positions. Recombination models were inferred per individual with the repgenHMM and IGoR tools using an EM algorithm. Shared clonotypes were analyzed with the tcR package in R, and sharing was normalized by the product of cloneset sizes. Out-of-frame nonproductive sequences were analyzed to study raw recombination free of thymic and clonal selection effects. TCRdb reprocessed the public reads (quality trimming at Q25 with fastp, clone calling with MiXCR) and kept in-frame beta chains. Every distinct CDR3 protein forms one entry, paired with its most common genes and DNA. These V and J calls rely on TCRdb rather than the paper's analysis. This sample holds 650,000 to 800,000 distinct CDR3 sequences; about 9.4% were observed only once. The ten largest clones capture 0.98% of the sample.

Trimming removed 1 base from V and 7 bases from J; the gene matches leave 5 bases unexplained. The germline V gene encodes CDR1 SGHTA and CDR2 FQGNSA. The CDR3 spans 16 residues, from the cysteine through the phenylalanine. The CDR3 DNA has 48 bases and is translated from base 1. A note on this clonotype: Its antigen has not been determined. The sample holds no much larger clone one base away, and base qualities are not on file.

The data also belong to a second study, concerning yellow fever vaccine responses in identical twins. As that second paper reports: According to the authors, the vaccine-induced T cell response in identical twins seemed to be partly convergent and partly specific to each individual. In identical twins, the study followed T cell clones that responded to the vaccine with precision.

The chain couples TRBV7-2 to TRBJ2-1; 12 middle bases align to TRBD2. Sequences were obtained from PBMCs. The TCR originated in a woman younger than 30 in good health. The CDR3 corresponds to CASSLVASGGANEQFF. The nucleotides read TGTGCCAGCAGCTTAGTGGCTAGCGGGGGGGCTAATGAGCAGTTCTTC.